This TCR beta chain was obtained from a study of T cell responses to AZD1222 COVID-19 vaccine. Germline lookup yields CDR1 LGHNA and CDR2 YSLEER. Trimming removed 4 bases from V and 5 bases from J, with 11 bases in between. CDR3 size: 13 residues. Findings and caveats of the study: Baseline antibody screening turned up just six seropositive AZD1222 recipients. Rises in breadth and depth of Spike-specific TCRs came after two AZD1222 doses. Unmutated regions of variants are reportedly targeted by nearly half of spike-specific TCRs. Clonal diversity was possibly underestimated; the donors were predominantly white British and more often female.

Using immunoSEQ multiplex PCR, the repertoire was profiled, and TCRdb retains in-frame clones only, with some absent. The table lists around 100,000 clones, around 95% of them singletons, with 2.2% in the top ten. About this clone: Its target is not known.

The TCR sequence derives from an adult in good health. The source was peripheral blood, collected on day 0 of AZD1222 vaccination. The rearrangement joins TRBV4-3 to TRBJ1-1; D remains ambiguous. This CDR3 reads CASSLSRGTEAFF. The CDR3 coding sequence is TGCGCCAGCAGCCTAAGTCGGGGAACTGAAGCTTTCTTT.